Each of the 21 T cell receptor beta chains below was sequenced from the same sample in a study of blood T cells in healthy people across ages. A second PCR, run for about 7 to 12 cycles, used a sample-barcoded 5' primer plus a J-beta primer mix. TCRdb fed the 5' RACE reads into MiXCR, producing one record per CDR3 protein. In the table there are approximately 360,000 distinct CDR3 sequences, roughly half of which are singletons. The material sequenced was blood. These receptors were collected from a man aged 60 to 69 in good health.

The chain employs TRBV27 and TRBJ2-5; TRBD2 aligns across 10 bases. Gene TRBJ2-7 matches the end of the DNA better, so the J call may be wrong. CDR1 is MNHEY and CDR2 is SMNVEV in the germline V gene (reference sequence). The CDR3 is made up of 16 amino acids. CDR3 in amino acids: CASSLRASGSAHEQYF. The CDR3 DNA sequence: TGTGCCAGCAGTTTACGGGCTAGCGGGAGCGCCCACGAGCAGTACTTC.

Many counts were recorded for this clonotype. Here the CDR3 reads CSVEAGQAFGTQYF. DNA of the CDR3: TGCAGCGTTGAAGCGGGACAGGCATTCGGGACCCAGTACTTC. The genes are TRBV29-1 and TRBJ2-5; TRBD1 agrees at 8 bases. Germline lookup yields CDR1 SQVTM and CDR2 ANQGSEA. Unmatched junction bases numbered 8, after V lost 1 base and J lost 7 bases. CDR3 size: 14 residues.

This clonotype has just one count. The junction shows a germline mismatch at one end, possibly a read error. The chain couples TRBV15 to TRBJ2-5, with 7 bases identical to TRBD2. Germline CDR1 reads LNHNV; CDR2 reads YYDKDF (reference sequence). The CDR3 sequence is 13 residues long. In nucleotides, the CDR3 is TGTGCCACCGGCCAGGACGGGCGGGAGATCCAGTACTTC. This encodes CATGQDGREIQYF.

This clonotype was counted once. V is TRBV6-1 and J is TRBJ2-7, with D maybe TRBD1 (5 bases). The CDR3 loop spans 12 amino acids. Trimming took off 1 base at V and 8 bases at J, with 9 bases between the two ends. Germline V gene sequence: CDR1 MNHNS, CDR2 SASEGT. CDR3 DNA sequence: TGTGCCAGCAGTGAAGTCCTGGGGCAGCAGTACTTC. Translating gives CASSEVLGQQYF.

Only one count was recorded for this clonotype. One base away lies a much larger clone, so this may be a sequencing read error. The chain carries TRBV12-3 or TRBV12-4 and TRBJ2-1, with 11 bases aligning to TRBD1. The CDR3 has 14 amino acids. After removal of 5 bases from V and 10 bases from J, the junction contained 7 bases not matched to a gene. CDR3 in amino acids: CASSPGQGAREQFF. The CDR3, as DNA: TGTGCCAGCAGTCCAGGACAGGGGGCAAGGGAGCAGTTCTTC.

This clonotype was detected once. Its ends do not fully match the called genes, so a read error is possible. The rearrangement uses TRBV5-1 and TRBJ1-2; D gene unclear. This CDR3 spans 13 amino acids. Per germline, CDR1 SGHRS and CDR2 YFSETQ. CDR3 in amino acids: CASSWEGYYSYTF. CDR3 nucleotides: TGCGCCAGCAGCTGGGAGGGTTACTATAGCTACACCTTC.

In its sample, this clonotype was seen once. The rearrangement links TRBV15 to TRBJ2-7; 7 bases match TRBD2. V shed 3 bases, J shed 3 bases, and the junction held 8 bases outside the gene matches. There are 15 residues in the CDR3. Germline CDR1 reads LNHNV; CDR2 reads YYDKDF (reference sequence). The CDR3 reads CATSSDTSGNYEQYF. The CDR3 bases are TGTGCCACCAGCAGCGATACGAGCGGGAACTACGAGCAGTACTTC. The full variable domain, with the rest looked up from reference TRBV15 and TRBJ2-7, is DAMVIQNPRYQVTQFGKPVTLSCSQTLNHNVMYWYQQKSSQAPKLLFHYYDKDFNNEADTPDNFQSRRPNTSFCFLDIRSPGLGDTAMYLCATSSDTSGNYEQYFGPGTRLTVT.

The rearrangement links TRBV25-1 to TRBJ1-2; TRBD1 is a possible D gene (6 bases). Trimming stripped 4 bases from V and 7 bases from J, with 10 bases between. There are 12 residues in the CDR3. CDR1 MGHDK and CDR2 SYGVNS come from the germline V gene. CDR3 DNA: TGTGCCAGCAGTGTTACAGGGAGTGGCTACACCTTC. It is translated as CASSVTGSGYTF.

This chain links TRBV29-1 with TRBJ2-4; D is perhaps TRBD2 (5 bases). In germline, CDR1 is SQVTM, CDR2 ANQGSEA. This CDR3 has 14 residues. V dropped 3 bases and J dropped 13 bases, with 22 bases sitting between them. The CDR3 sequence is CSVEVGRRAWEQYF. In DNA, the CDR3 is TGCAGCGTTGAGGTCGGCAGGAGAGCATGGGAGCAGTACTTC.

The chain has TRBV18 and TRBJ1-4; D uncertain. V was clipped by 6 bases and J by 6 bases, with 17 bases between them. CDR3 length equals 15 residues. Germline V gene lookup returns CDR1 KGHSH and CDR2 LQKENI. CDR3: CASSPGGVEDEKLFF. The CDR3 nucleotides read TGTGCCAGCTCCCCCGGCGGGGTTGAGGATGAAAAACTGTTTTTT.

A few counts support this clonotype. The chain combines TRBV20-1 with TRBJ2-4; the D gene could be TRBD1 or TRBD2 (6 bases each). Trimming cost V 7 bases and J 4 bases, with 17 bases left between them. The CDR3 length is 14 residues. Germline CDR1 reads DFQATT; CDR2 reads SNEGSKA (reference sequence). This CDR3 reads CSGGAVGGKNIQYF. In DNA, the CDR3 is TGCAGTGGGGGGGCAGTCGGAGGGAAAAACATTCAGTACTTC.

The chain combines TRBV10-3 with TRBJ2-1; D unresolved. V was cut by 0 bases and J by 8 bases, with 5 bases left in between. This CDR3 has 12 residues. Per germline, CDR1 ENHRY and CDR2 SYGVKD. DNA of the CDR3: TGTGCCATCAGTGAGTCTAGTGATGAGCAGTTCTTC. Its protein product is CAISESSDEQFF.

A single count supports this clonotype. The chain uses TRBV6-2 or TRBV6-3 and TRBJ2-7; D could derive from TRBD1 or TRBD2 (6 bases each). The CDR3 has 12 amino acids. With 6 bases removed from V and 9 bases from J, the gap between germline ends came to 15 bases. Germline V CDR1 and CDR2: MNHEY, SVGEGT. The CDR3 is CASRRPEGGQYF. For the CDR3, the DNA is TGTGCCAGCAGGAGGCCCGAGGGGGGGCAGTACTTC.

This clonotype was counted between two and nine times. The chain is built from TRBV29-1 and TRBJ2-7; D possibly uses TRBD1 or TRBD2 (5 bases each). Per the germline V gene, CDR1 is SQVTM and CDR2 is ANQGSEA. Between the trimmed V and J ends, which lost 7 bases and 3 bases, there was a span of 13 bases. The CDR3 runs 12 residues. In nucleotides, the CDR3 is TGCAGCGCCCGGGACGGCTACTACGAGCAGTACTTC. Protein sequence: CSARDGYYEQYF.

About this clonotype: This may stem from a read error, because a much larger clone lies one nucleotide away. The chain has TRBV2 and TRBJ2-4; D is undetermined. The CDR3 loop spans 11 amino acids. CDR1 is SNHLY, CDR2 FYNNEI, per germline. CDR3 nucleotide sequence: TGTGCCAGCAGCAGTAAAAGCATTCAGTACTTC. It encodes CASSSKSIQYF.

The chain links TRBV20-1 to TRBJ2-4; TRBD2 matches at 8 bases. Near its end, the DNA agrees better with TRBJ2-7, so the J call may be wrong. This CDR3 comprises 16 residues. Looked up from germline, CDR1 is DFQATT and CDR2 is SNEGSKA (reference sequence). The CDR3: CSASGGESGAPYEQYF. As DNA, the CDR3 is TGCAGTGCTAGCGGGGGGGAGTCGGGGGCCCCCTACGAGCAGTACTTC.

The chain combines TRBV6-6 with TRBJ1-5, with TRBD1 matching 7 bases. This CDR3 is 15 amino acids long. CDR1 and CDR2 (germline): MNHNY, SVGAGI (reference sequence). The J segment lost 3 bases and the V segment lost 0 bases, leaving 2 bases of the junction unmatched. This CDR3 reads CASSYSGQTNQPQHF. In DNA, the CDR3 is TGTGCCAGCAGTTACTCGGGACAGACCAATCAGCCCCAGCATTTT.

The chain carries TRBV29-1 and TRBJ2-5; 7 bases match TRBD1. Germline values: CDR1 SQVTM, CDR2 ANQGSEA. The CDR3 has 13 amino acids. The trim removed 6 bases at V and 2 bases at J, leaving 6 bases unmatched. The CDR3 sequence: CSVPRGQQETQYF. The CDR3 DNA reads as TGCAGCGTCCCTCGGGGACAGCAAGAGACCCAGTACTTC.

The chain employs TRBV5-1 and TRBJ1-5; D unresolved. The CDR3 is 14 amino acids. Trimming took 1 base from V and 1 from J, leaving 6 bases between them. Germline values: CDR1 SGHRS, CDR2 YFSETQ. The CDR3 DNA reads as TGCGCCAGCAGCTTGCCCCCCAGCAATCAGCCCCAGCATTTT. This codes for CASSLPPSNQPQHF.

This rearrangement joins TRBV12-3 or TRBV12-4 to TRBJ1-1, with 7 nucleotides matching TRBD1. This CDR3 is built from 15 residues. J was trimmed by 4 bases and V by 3 bases; bases with no gene match: 8. CDR3 sequence: CASSLEGGAGTEAFF. The CDR3, as DNA: TGTGCCAGCAGTTTGGAAGGGGGCGCGGGCACTGAAGCTTTCTTT.

CDR3 nucleotide sequence: TGTGCCTGGAGGCTATCGGGATCTGAGCAGTTCTTC. Translation gives CAWRLSGSEQFF. The rearrangement uses TRBV30 and TRBJ2-1, with a possible D match to TRBD2 (5 bases). V gave up 3 bases and J gave up 9 bases, with 12 bases separating them. Germline CDR1 GTSNPN, CDR2 SVGIG (reference sequence). The CDR3 spans 12 residues.